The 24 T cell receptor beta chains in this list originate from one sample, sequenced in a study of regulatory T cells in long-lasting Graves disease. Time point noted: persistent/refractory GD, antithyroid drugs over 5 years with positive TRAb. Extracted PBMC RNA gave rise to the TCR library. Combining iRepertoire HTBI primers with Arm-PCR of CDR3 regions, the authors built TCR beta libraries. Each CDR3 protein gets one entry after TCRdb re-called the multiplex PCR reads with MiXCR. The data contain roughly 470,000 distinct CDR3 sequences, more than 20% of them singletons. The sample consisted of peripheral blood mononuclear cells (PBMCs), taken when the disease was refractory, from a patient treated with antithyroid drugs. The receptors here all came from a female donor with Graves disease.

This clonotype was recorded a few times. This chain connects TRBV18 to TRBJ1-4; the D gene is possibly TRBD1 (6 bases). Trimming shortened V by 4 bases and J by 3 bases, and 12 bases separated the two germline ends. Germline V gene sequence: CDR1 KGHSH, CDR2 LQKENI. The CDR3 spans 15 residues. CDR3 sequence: CASSQRGSANEKLFF. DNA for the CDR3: TGTGCCAGCTCACAAAGGGGGTCGGCTAATGAAAAACTGTTTTTT.

As DNA, the CDR3 is TGTGCCAGCAGTCCTGGGCCTTTGGGCAATCAGCCCCAGCATTTT. The encoded protein is CASSPGPLGNQPQHF. This chain uses TRBV13 with TRBJ1-5; D unclear. In germline, CDR1 is PRHDT, CDR2 FYEKMQ (reference sequence). V lost 6 bases and J 2 bases, leaving 14 bases between the germline ends. The CDR3 has 15 residues.

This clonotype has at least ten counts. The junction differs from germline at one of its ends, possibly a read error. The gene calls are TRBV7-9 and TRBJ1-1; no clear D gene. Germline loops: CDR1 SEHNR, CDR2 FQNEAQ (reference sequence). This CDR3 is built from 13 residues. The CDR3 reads CASSLLLSTEAFF. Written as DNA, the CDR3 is TGTGCTAGCAGCCTTCTCTTGAGCACTGAAGCTTTCTTT. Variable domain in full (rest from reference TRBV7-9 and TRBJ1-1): DTGVSQNPRHKITKRGQNVTFRCDPISEHNRLYWYRQTLGQGPEFLTYFQNEAQLEKSRLLSDRFSAERPKGSFSTLEIQRTEQGDSAMYLCASSLLLSTEAFFGQGTRLTVV.

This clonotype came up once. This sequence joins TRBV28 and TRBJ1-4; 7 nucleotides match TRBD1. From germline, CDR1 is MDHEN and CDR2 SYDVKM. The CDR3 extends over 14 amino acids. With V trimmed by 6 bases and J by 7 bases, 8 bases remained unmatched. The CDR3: CASRWTGVTEKLFF. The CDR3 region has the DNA TGTGCCAGCAGATGGACAGGCGTCACTGAAAAACTGTTTTTT.

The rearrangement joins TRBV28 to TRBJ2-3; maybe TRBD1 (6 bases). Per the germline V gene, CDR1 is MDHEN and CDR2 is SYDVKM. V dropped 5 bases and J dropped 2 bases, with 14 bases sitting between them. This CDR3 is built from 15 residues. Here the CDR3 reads CASSLGGGPTDTQYF. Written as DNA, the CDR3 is TGTGCCAGCAGTCTAGGGGGTGGACCCACAGATACGCAGTATTTT.

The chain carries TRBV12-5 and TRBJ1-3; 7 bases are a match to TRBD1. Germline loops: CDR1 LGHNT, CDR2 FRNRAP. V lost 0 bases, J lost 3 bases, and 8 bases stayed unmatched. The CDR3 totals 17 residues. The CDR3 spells CASGLVSRGFSGNTIYF. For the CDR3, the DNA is TGTGCTAGTGGTTTGGTCTCCAGGGGGTTTAGTGGAAACACCATATATTTT. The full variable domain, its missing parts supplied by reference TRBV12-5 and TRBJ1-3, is DARVTQTPRHKVTEMGQEVTMRCQPILGHNTVFWYRQTMMQGLELLAYFRNRAPLDDSGMPKDRFSAEMPDATLATLKIQPSEPRDSAVYFCASGLVSRGFSGNTIYFGEGSWLTVV.

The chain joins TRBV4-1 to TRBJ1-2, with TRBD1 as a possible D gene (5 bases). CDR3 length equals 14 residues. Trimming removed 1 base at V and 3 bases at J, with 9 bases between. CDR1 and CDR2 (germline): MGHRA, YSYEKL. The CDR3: CASSQGGSHYGYTF. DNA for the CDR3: TGCGCCAGCAGCCAAGGGGGCTCGCACTATGGCTACACCTTC.

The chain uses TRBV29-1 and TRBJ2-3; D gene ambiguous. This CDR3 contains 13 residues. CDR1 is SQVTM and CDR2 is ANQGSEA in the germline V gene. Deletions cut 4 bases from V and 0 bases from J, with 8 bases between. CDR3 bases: TGCAGCGTTGGGCTGATTAGCACAGATACGCAGTATTTT. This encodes CSVGLISTDTQYF.

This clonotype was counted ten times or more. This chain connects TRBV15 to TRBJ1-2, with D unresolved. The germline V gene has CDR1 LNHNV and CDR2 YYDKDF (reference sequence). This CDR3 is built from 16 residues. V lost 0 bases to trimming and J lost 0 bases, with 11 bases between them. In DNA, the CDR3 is TGTGCCACCAGCAGAGATCGCGGCAGCTCTAACTATGGCTACACCTTC. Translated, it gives CATSRDRGSSNYGYTF.

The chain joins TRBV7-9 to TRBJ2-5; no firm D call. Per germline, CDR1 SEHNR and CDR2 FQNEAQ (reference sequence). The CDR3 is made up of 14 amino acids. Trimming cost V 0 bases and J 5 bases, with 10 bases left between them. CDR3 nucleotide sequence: TGTGCCAGCAGCTTAGCGGGCAAGGTCGAGACCCAGTACTTC. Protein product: CASSLAGKVETQYF.

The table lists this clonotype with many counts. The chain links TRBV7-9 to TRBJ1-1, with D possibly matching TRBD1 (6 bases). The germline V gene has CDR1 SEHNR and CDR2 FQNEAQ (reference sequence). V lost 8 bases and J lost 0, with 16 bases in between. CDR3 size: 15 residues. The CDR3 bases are TGTGCCAGCGAGGACAGCGTTAATCTGAACACTGAAGCTTTCTTT. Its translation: CASEDSVNLNTEAFF.

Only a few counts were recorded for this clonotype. The CDR3 DNA reads TGTGCCAGCGGTTCGGAGACTAGCGGAAACCAAGAGACCCAGTACTTC. The encoded protein is CASGSETSGNQETQYF. The V and J genes are TRBV7-9 and TRBJ2-5; TRBD2 matches 9 bases. This CDR3 region has 16 residues. The germline CDR1 and CDR2 sequences are SEHNR and FQNEAQ (reference sequence). The V segment lost 8 bases and the J segment 0 bases; nucleotides outside the gene matches: 10.

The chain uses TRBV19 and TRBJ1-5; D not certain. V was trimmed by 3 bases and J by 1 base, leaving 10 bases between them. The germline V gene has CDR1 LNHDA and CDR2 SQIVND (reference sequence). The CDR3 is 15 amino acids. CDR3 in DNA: TGTGCCAGTAGTATTCAGGTTGGAAGCAATCAGCCCCAGCATTTT. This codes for CASSIQVGSNQPQHF.

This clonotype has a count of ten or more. The CDR3: CASSLRGQRSYEQYF. CDR3 nucleotide sequence: TGTGCCAGCAGCTTAAGGGGACAGCGATCCTACGAGCAGTACTTC. The chain recombines TRBV11-2 with TRBJ2-7, with 7 nucleotides matching TRBD1. Trimming at V came to 2 bases and at J to 1 base, leaving 5 bases not matched to a gene. This CDR3 is 15 amino acids long. The germline CDR1 and CDR2 sequences are SGHAT and FQNNGV.

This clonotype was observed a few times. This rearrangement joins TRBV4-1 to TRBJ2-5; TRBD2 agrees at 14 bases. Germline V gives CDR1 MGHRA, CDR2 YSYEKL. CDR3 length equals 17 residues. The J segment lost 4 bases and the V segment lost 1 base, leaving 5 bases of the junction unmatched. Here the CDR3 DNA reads TGCGCCAGCAGCCAAGGGGGACTAGCGGGAGTTGGAGAGACCCAGTACTTC. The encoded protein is CASSQGGLAGVGETQYF.

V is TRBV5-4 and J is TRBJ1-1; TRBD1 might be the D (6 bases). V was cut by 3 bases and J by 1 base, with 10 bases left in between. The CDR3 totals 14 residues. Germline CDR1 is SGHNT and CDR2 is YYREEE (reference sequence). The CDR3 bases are TGTGCCAGCAGCTGGACAGTAACGAACACTGAAGCTTTCTTT. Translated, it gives CASSWTVTNTEAFF.

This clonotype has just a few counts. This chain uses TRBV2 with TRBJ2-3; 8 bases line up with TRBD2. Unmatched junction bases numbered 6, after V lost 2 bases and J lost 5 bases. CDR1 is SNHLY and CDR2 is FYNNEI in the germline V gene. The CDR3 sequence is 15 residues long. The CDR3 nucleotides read TGTGCCAGCAGTGAATTAGCGGGAATGGGAGATACGCAGTATTTT. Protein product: CASSELAGMGDTQYF.

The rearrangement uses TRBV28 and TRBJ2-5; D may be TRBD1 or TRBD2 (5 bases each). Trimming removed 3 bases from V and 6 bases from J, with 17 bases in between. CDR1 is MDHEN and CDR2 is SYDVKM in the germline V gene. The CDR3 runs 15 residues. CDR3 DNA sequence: TGTGCCAGCAGTTTCGGGGCCGCGGGTATAAAGACCCAGTACTTC. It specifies CASSFGAAGIKTQYF.

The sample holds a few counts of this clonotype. The CDR3 bases are TGTGCCAGCAGCCACCCGGCAGTATACGAGCAGTACTTC. Protein sequence: CASSHPAVYEQYF. This rearrangement joins TRBV6-1 to TRBJ2-7; D remains ambiguous. V was clipped by 6 bases and J by 4 bases, with 13 bases between them. The CDR3 runs to 13 residues. CDR1 and CDR2 from the germline V gene are MNHNS and SASEGT.

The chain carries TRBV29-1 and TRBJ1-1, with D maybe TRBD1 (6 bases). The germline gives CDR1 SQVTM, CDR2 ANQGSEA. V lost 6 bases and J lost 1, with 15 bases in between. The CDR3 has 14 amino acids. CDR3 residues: CSVSGGAGNTEAFF. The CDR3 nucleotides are TGCAGCGTCTCTGGGGGGGCTGGGAACACTGAAGCTTTCTTT.

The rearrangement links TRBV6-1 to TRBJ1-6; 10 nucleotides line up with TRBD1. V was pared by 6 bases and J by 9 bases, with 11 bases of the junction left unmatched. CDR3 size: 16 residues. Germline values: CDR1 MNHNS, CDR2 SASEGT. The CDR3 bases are TGTGCCAGCAGAAGTCCCGGGACAGGGGAGGGTTCACCCCTCCACTTT. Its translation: CASRSPGTGEGSPLHF.

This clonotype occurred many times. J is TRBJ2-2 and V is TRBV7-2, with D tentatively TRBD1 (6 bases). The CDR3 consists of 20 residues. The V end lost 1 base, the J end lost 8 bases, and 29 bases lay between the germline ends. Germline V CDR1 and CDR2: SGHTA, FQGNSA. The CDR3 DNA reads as TGTGCCAGCAGCTTAGATGACAGTGCCCGGGACACACCAACGGGGGGGGAGCTGTTTTTT. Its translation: CASSLDDSARDTPTGGELFF.

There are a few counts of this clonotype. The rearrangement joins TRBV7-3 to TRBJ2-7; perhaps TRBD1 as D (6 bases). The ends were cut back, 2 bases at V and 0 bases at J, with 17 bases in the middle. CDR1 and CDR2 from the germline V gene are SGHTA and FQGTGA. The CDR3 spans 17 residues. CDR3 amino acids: CASSLGPRTGSSYEQYF. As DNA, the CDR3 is TGTGCCAGCAGCTTAGGCCCTCGTACAGGGAGCTCCTACGAGCAGTACTTC.

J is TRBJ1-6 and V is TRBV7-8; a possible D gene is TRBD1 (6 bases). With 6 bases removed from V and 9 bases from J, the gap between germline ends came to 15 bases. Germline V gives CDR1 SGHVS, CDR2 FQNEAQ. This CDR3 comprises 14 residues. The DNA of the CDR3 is TGTGCCAGCAGTCCCCATGAAGGGGGTTCACCCCTCCACTTT. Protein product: CASSPHEGGSPLHF.